A single sample is the source of the 9 T cell receptor beta chains below, sequenced in a study of shared clonotypes between healthy human individuals. CD45RO-negative, CCR7-positively selected cells formed the naive CD8 fraction, excluding terminally differentiated effector memory CD45RA+ cells. Some clones are missing from TCRdb's copy, which holds only in-frame ones; the method was immunoSEQ multiplex PCR. The sample gives about 1.9 million clones, 93% of which show up once; around 1.8% is in the top ten. What was sequenced was naive CD8+ T cells from PBMCs. The receptors were gathered from a man aged 18 to 29 in good health. Some clones in this sample may be carry-over from other donors' samples.

V and J are TRBV27 and TRBJ1-5; 7 bases fit TRBD1. V was pared by 2 bases and J by 6 bases, with 4 bases of the junction left unmatched. Germline V gives CDR1 MNHEY, CDR2 SMNVEV (reference sequence). The CDR3 loop spans 14 amino acids. CDR3 nucleotides: TGTGCCAGCAGTTTAGACAGGGTGGCTCAGCCCCAGCATTTT. It translates to CASSLDRVAQPQHF.

This clone was recorded once. The gene calls are TRBV15 and TRBJ2-1; TRBD2 matches at 9 bases. Trimming removed 1 base from V and 8 bases from J; junction bases left unmatched: 9. Germline CDR1 and CDR2: LNHNV and YYDKDF (reference sequence). CDR3 length equals 16 residues. CDR3 protein: CATSRGISGSWDEQFF. CDR3 nucleotides: TGTGCCACCAGCAGAGGGATTAGCGGGAGTTGGGATGAGCAGTTCTTC.

The chain recombines TRBV10-3 with TRBJ2-7; TRBD2 matches at 7 bases. This CDR3 contains 14 residues. Germline V gene lookup returns CDR1 ENHRY and CDR2 SYGVKD. V shed 0 bases and J 3 bases; nucleotides not matched to a gene: 2. CDR3 coding DNA: TGTGCCATCAGTGAGTCTAGCGGGTACTACGAGCAGTACTTC. This encodes CAISESSGYYEQYF.

This chain links TRBV5-4 with TRBJ2-7, with 11 bases fitting TRBD2. The ends lost 0 bases at V and 3 bases at J; junction bases unmatched: 5. The CDR3 loop spans 16 amino acids. CDR1 and CDR2 from the germline V gene are SGHNT and YYREEE (reference sequence). The CDR3, as DNA: TGTGCCAGCAGCTTGGTGGGTAGCGGGAGGGACTACGAGCAGTACTTC. As protein: CASSLVGSGRDYEQYF.

The gene calls are TRBV6-5 and TRBJ1-5, with TRBD1 identical over 8 bases. V gave up 4 bases and J gave up 7 bases; unmatched junction bases: 6. This CDR3 contains 14 residues. CDR1 is MNHEY, CDR2 SVGAGI, per germline. In DNA form, the CDR3 reads TGTGCCAGCAGTTCAGGACAGGGAGGACAGCCCCAGCATTTT. Its protein product is CASSSGQGGQPQHF.

This sequence joins TRBV9 and TRBJ2-1, with 10 bases fitting TRBD2. The germline gives CDR1 SGDLS, CDR2 YYNGEE. The CDR3 loop spans 17 amino acids. The V gene end was trimmed by 3 bases and the J gene end by 7 bases; junction bases not matched to a gene: 13. The DNA of the CDR3 is TGTGCCAGCAGCGCCAAGGGGCTAGCGGGAGTCGGTAATGAGCAGTTCTTC. Its translation: CASSAKGLAGVGNEQFF.

V usage is TRBV28 and J usage is TRBJ2-7; a weak D match, TRBD1 (6 bases). In germline, CDR1 is MDHEN, CDR2 SYDVKM. With 2 bases removed from V and 0 bases from J, the gap between germline ends came to 14 bases. The CDR3 extends over 16 amino acids. The CDR3 DNA sequence: TGTGCCAGCAGTTTAGAGACAGGCCCGATCTCCTACGAGCAGTACTTC. Protein product: CASSLETGPISYEQYF. Full variable domain (missing parts from reference TRBV28 and TRBJ2-7): DVKVTQSSRYLVKRTGEKVFLECVQDMDHENMFWYRQDPGLGLRLIYFSYDVKMKEKGDIPEGYSVSREKKERFSLILESASTNQTSMYLCASSLETGPISYEQYFGPGTRLTVT.

CDR3 in amino acids: CASSPDGSLAGLGQFF. In DNA, the CDR3 is TGTGCCAGCAGCCCCGATGGAAGTCTAGCGGGATTAGGGCAGTTCTTC. This sequence joins TRBV9 and TRBJ2-1; 9 positions match TRBD2. Germline lookup yields CDR1 SGDLS and CDR2 YYNGEE. After removal of 4 bases from V and 12 bases from J, the junction contained 17 bases not matched to a gene. The CDR3 runs to 16 residues.

This chain links TRBV28 with TRBJ1-1; D is unresolved. Per germline, CDR1 MDHEN and CDR2 SYDVKM. Between the trimmed V and J ends, which lost 8 bases and 5 bases, there was a span of 15 bases. The length of the CDR3 is 13 residues. CDR3 loop: CASGLLGGTEAFF. CDR3 bases: TGTGCCAGCGGGTTACTGGGAGGTACTGAAGCTTTCTTT. Filled out from reference TRBV28 and TRBJ1-1, the complete variable domain reads DVKVTQSSRYLVKRTGEKVFLECVQDMDHENMFWYRQDPGLGLRLIYFSYDVKMKEKGDIPEGYSVSREKKERFSLILESASTNQTSMYLCASGLLGGTEAFFGQGTRLTVV.